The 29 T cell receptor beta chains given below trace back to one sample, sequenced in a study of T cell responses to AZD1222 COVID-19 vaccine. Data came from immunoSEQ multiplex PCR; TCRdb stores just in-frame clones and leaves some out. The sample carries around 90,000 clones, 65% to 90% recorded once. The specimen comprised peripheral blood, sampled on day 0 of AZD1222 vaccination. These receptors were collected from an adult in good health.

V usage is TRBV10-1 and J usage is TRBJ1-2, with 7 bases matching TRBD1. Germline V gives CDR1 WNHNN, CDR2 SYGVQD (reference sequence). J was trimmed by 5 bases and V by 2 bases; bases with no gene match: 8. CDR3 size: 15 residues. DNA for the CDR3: TGCGCCAGCAGTGAGCGGACAGGTGATTTTTATGGCTACACCTTC. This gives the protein CASSERTGDFYGYTF.

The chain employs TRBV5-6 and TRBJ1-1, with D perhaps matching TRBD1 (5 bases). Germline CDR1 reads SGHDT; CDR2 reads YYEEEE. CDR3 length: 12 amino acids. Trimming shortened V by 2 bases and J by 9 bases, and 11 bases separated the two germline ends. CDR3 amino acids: CASSFQRGQAFF. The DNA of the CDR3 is TGTGCCAGCAGCTTTCAAAGGGGCCAAGCTTTCTTT.

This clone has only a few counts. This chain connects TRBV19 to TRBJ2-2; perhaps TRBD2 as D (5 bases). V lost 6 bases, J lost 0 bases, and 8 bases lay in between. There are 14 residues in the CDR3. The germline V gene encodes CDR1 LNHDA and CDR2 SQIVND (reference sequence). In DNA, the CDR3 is TGTGCCAGTAGCCGGGGAGCGAACACCGGGGAGCTGTTTTTT. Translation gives CASSRGANTGELFF.

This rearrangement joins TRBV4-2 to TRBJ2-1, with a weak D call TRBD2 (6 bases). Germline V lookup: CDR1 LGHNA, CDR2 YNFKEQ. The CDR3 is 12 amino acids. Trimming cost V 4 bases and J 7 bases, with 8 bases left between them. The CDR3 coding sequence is TGTGCCAGCAGCCGTGGAGGGAATGAGCAGTTCTTC. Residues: CASSRGGNEQFF.

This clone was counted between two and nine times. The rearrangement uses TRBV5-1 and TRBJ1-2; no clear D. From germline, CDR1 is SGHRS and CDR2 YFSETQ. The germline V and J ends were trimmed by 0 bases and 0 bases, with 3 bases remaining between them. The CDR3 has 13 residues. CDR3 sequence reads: CASSLDANYGYTF. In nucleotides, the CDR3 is TGCGCCAGCAGCTTGGACGCTAACTATGGCTACACCTTC.

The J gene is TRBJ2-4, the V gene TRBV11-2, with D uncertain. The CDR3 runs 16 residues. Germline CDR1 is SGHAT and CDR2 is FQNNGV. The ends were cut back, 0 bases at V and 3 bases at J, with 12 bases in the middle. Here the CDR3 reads CASSLETRGGKNIQYF. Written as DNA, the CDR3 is TGTGCCAGCAGCTTAGAAACCAGAGGCGGCAAAAACATTCAGTACTTC.

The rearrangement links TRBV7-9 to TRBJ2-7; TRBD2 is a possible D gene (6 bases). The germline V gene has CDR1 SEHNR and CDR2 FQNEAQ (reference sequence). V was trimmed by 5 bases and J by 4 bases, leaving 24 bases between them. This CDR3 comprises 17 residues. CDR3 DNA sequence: TGTGCCAGCAGCGGACGGGAGCGCTTTATTCATCAATACGAGCAGTACTTC. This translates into CASSGRERFIHQYEQYF.

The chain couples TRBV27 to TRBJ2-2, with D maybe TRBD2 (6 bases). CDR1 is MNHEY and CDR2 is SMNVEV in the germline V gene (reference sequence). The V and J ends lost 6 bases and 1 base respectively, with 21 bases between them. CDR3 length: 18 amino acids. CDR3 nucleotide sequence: TGTGCCAGCAGCTTGGATCTCGGGACTCACTTGAACACCGGGGAGCTGTTTTTT. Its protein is CASSLDLGTHLNTGELFF.

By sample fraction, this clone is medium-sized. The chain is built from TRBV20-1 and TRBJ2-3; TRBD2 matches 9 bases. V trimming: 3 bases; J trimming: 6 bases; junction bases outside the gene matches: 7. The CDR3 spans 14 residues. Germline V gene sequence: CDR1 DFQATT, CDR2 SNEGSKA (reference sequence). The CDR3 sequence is CSASPSGGSDTQYF. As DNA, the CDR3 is TGCAGTGCTAGTCCCAGCGGGGGGTCGGATACGCAGTATTTT.

The CDR3 nucleotides are TGTGCCAGCTCACCCCCAGGGCTTGCAACAGATACGCAGTATTTT. Protein: CASSPPGLATDTQYF. This chain joins TRBV18 and TRBJ2-3, with D possibly TRBD1 on 5 matching bases. The CDR3 extends over 15 amino acids. In germline, CDR1 is KGHSH, CDR2 LQKENI. V was cut by 3 bases and J by 3 bases, with 13 bases left in between.

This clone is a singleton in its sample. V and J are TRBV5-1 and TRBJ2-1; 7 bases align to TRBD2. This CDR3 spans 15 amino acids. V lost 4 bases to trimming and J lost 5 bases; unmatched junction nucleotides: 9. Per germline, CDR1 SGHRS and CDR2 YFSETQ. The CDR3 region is CASSNSGELNNEQFF. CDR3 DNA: TGCGCCAGCAGCAACAGCGGGGAACTAAACAATGAGCAGTTCTTC.

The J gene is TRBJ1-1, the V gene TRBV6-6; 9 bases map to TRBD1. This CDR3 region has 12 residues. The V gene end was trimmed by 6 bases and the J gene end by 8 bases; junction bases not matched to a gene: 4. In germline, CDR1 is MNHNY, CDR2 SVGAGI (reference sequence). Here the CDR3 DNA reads TGTGCCAGCAGGCCTGACAGGGGGGAAGCTTTCTTT. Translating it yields CASRPDRGEAFF.

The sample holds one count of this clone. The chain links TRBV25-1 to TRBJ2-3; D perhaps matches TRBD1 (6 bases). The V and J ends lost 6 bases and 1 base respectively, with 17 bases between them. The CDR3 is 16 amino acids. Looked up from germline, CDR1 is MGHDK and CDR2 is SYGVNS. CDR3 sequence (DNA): TGTGCCAGCAGCCCCCCGGGACACACGCGCACAGATACGCAGTATTTT. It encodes CASSPPGHTRTDTQYF.

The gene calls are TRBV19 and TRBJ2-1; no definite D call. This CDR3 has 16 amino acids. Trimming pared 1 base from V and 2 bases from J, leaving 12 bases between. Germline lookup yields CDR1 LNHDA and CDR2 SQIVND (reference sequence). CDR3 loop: CASSIVNDVAYNEQFF. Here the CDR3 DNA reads TGTGCCAGTAGTATAGTGAACGATGTAGCCTACAATGAGCAGTTCTTC. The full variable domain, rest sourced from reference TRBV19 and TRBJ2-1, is DGGITQSPKYLFRKEGQNVTLSCEQNLNHDAMYWYRQDPGQGLRLIYYSQIVNDFQKGDIAEGYSVSREKKESFPLTVTSAQKNPTAFYLCASSIVNDVAYNEQFFGPGTRLTVL.

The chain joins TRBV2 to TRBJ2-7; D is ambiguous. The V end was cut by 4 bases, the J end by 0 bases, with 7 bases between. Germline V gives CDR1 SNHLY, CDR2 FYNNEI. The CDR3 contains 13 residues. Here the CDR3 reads CASSAGSSYEQYF. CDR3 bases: TGTGCCAGCAGTGCCGGGTCCTCCTACGAGCAGTACTTC.

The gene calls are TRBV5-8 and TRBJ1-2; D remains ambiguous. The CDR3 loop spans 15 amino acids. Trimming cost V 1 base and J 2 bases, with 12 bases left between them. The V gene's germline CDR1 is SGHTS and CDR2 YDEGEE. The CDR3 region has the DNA TGTGCCAGCAGCTTGTTCGTTTCATCCAACTATGGCTACACCTTC. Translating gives CASSLFVSSNYGYTF.

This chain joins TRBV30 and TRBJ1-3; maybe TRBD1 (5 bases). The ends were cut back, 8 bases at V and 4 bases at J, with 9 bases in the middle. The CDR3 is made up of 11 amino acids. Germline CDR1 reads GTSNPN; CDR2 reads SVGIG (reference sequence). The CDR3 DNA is TGTGCCCGGGGACTGGGAAACACCATATATTTT. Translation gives CARGLGNTIYF. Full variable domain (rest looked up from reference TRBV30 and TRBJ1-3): SQTIHQWPATLVQPVGSPLSLECTVEGTSNPNLYWYRQAAGRGLQLLFYSVGIGQISSEVPQNLSASRPQDRQFILSSKKLLLSDSGFYLCARGLGNTIYFGEGSWLTVV.

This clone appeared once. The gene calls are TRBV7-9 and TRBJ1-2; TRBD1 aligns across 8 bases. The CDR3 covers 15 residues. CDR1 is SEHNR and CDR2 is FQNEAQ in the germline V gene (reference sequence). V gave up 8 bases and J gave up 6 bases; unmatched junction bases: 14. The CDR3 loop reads CASAFGQGLGNGYTF. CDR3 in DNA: TGTGCCAGCGCCTTCGGACAGGGTCTTGGTAATGGCTACACCTTC. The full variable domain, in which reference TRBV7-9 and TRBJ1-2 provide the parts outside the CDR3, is DTGVSQNPRHKITKRGQNVTFRCDPISEHNRLYWYRQTLGQGPEFLTYFQNEAQLEKSRLLSDRFSAERPKGSFSTLEIQRTEQGDSAMYLCASAFGQGLGNGYTFGSGTRLTVV.

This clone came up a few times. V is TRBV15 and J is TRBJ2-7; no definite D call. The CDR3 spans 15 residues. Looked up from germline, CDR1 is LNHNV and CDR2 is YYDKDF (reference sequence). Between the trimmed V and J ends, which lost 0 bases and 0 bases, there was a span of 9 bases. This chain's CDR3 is CATSRDRFSSYEQYF. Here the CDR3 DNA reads TGTGCCACCAGCAGAGATAGGTTTAGCTCCTACGAGCAGTACTTC.

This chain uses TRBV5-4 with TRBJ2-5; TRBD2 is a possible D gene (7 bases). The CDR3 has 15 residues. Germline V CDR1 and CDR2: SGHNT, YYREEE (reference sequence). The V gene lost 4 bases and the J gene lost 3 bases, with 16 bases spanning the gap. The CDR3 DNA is TGTGCCAGCAGCAAAGCGGGACACGGAGAAGAGACCCAGTACTTC. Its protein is CASSKAGHGEETQYF.

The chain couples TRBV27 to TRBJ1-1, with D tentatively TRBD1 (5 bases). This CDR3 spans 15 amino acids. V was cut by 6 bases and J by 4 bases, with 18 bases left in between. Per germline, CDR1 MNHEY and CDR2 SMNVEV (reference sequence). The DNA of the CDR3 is TGTGCCAGCAGACCCCCGGGGGGAGGGTTCACTGAAGCTTTCTTT. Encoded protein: CASRPPGGGFTEAFF.

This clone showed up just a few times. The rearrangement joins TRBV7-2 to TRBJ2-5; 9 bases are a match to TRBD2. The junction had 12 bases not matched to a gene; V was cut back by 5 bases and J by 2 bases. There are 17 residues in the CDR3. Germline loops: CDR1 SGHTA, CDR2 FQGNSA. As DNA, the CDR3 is TGTGCCAGCAGCCCTTCGGGTAGCGGGAGTTGGCAAGAGACCCAGTACTTC. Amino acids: CASSPSGSGSWQETQYF.

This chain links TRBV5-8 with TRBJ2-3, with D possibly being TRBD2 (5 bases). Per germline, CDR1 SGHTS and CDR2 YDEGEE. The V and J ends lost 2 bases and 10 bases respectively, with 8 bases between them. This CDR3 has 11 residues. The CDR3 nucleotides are TGTGCCAGCAGCTTCCGAGCGGCGCAGTATTTT. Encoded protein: CASSFRAAQYF.

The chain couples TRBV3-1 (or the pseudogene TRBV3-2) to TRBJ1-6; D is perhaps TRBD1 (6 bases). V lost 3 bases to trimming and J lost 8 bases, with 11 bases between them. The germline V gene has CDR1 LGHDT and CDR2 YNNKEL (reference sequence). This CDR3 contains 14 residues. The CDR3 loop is CASSHRGGDSPLHF. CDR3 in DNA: TGTGCCAGCAGCCACAGGGGTGGGGATTCACCCCTCCACTTT.

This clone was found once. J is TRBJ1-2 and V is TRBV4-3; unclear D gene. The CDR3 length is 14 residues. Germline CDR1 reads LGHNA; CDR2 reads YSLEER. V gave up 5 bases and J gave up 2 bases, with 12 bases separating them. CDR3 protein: CASSSERANYGYTF. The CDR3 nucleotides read TGCGCCAGCAGCTCGGAGAGGGCAAACTATGGCTACACCTTC.

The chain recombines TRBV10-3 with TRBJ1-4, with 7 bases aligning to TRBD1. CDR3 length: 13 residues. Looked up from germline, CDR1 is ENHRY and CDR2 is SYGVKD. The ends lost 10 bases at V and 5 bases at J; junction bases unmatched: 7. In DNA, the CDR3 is TGTGCCAGTCCGTGGGACAGAAATGAAAAACTGTTTTTT. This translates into CASPWDRNEKLFF.

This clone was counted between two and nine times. In nucleotides, the CDR3 is TGTGCCACCAGCCCGGGACAGGGCTATGGCTACACCTTC. Translation: CATSPGQGYGYTF. J is TRBJ1-2 and V is TRBV15, with TRBD1 matching over 9 bases. V lost 5 bases, J lost 4 bases, and 2 bases stayed unmatched. Germline V gives CDR1 LNHNV, CDR2 YYDKDF (reference sequence). The CDR3 extends over 13 amino acids.

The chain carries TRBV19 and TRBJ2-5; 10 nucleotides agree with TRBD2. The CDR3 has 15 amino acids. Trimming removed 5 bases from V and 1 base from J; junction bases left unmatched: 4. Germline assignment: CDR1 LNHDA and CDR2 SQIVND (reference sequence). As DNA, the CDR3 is TGTGCCAGTAGTGGGAGGACTAGCGGCCAAGAGACCCAGTACTTC. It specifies CASSGRTSGQETQYF.

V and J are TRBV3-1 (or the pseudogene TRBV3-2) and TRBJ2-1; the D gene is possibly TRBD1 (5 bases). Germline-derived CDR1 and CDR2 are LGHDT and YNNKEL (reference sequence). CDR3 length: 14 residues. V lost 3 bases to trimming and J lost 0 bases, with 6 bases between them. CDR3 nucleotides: TGTGCCAGCAGCCAGACAGTCTCCTACAATGAGCAGTTCTTC. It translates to CASSQTVSYNEQFF.